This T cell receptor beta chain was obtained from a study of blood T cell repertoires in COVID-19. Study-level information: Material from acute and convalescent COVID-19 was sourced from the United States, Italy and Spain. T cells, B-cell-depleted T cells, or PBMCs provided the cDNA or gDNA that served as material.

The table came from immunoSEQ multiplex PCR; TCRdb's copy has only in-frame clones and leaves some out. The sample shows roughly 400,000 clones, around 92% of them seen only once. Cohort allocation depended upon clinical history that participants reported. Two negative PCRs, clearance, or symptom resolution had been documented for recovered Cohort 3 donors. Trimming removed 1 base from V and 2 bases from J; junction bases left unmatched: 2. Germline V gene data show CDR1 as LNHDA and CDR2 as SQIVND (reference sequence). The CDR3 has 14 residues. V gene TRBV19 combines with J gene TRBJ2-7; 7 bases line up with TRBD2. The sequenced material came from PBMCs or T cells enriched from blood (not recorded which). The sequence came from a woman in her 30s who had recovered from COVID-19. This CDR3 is CASSIGGLAYEQYF. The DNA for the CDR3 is TGTGCCAGTAGTATAGGTGGACTAGCCTACGAGCAGTACTTC.